This section outlines one TCR beta chain sequence together with its context. The junction had 8 bases not matched to a gene; V was cut back by 9 bases and J by 7 bases. This CDR3 has 13 residues. The germline V gene encodes CDR1 LNHDA and CDR2 SQIVND (reference sequence). The record originates from a study of blood T cell repertoires in COVID-19. Study at large: Some COVID-19 samples were acute and others convalescent; all came from the United States, Italy and Spain. In each case, the material was cDNA or gDNA derived from T cells, B-cell-depleted T cells, or PBMCs.

Per the study methods: Quantification of nucleated cells was approximated via reference gene primer amplification. Some clones are missing from TCRdb's copy, which holds only in-frame ones; the method was immunoSEQ multiplex PCR. The DNA was the basis for D and trimming; V, J and clone size are from that table. The sample includes about 44,000 clones, less than 85% of them seen just once. Sequencing was performed on peripheral blood. The chain employs TRBV19 and TRBJ2-5, with 10 bases aligning to TRBD1. This TCR came from a woman between 65 and 79 years old with acute or convalescent COVID-19. The CDR3 loop reads CASRDRGLGTQYF. The CDR3 DNA follows: TGTGCCAGCCGCGACAGGGGGCTGGGGACCCAGTACTTC.